The 26 T cell receptor beta chains below all came from one sample that was sequenced in a study of cytotoxic CD8 clonotypes in ibrutinib-treated CLL. The method was immunoSEQ multiplex PCR; TCRdb's version includes in-frame clones alone and lacks a portion of them. The table lists about 140,000 clones, approximately 75% of them singletons, with around 30% in the top ten. The specimen comprised PBMCs, sampled after 12 months of ibrutinib treatment. The source is a human donor with chronic lymphocytic leukemia.

The rearrangement uses TRBV14 and TRBJ2-7; 7 bases fit TRBD2. CDR3 length: 15 amino acids. V lost 1 base, J lost 2 bases, and 5 bases stayed unmatched. Per germline, CDR1 SGHDN and CDR2 FVKESK. The CDR3 loop is CASSQGDYLTYEQYF. The CDR3 DNA follows: TGTGCCAGCAGCCAAGGGGACTACCTGACCTACGAGCAGTACTTC. Full variable domain (remainder filled in from reference TRBV14 and TRBJ2-7): EAGVTQFPSHSVIEKGQTVTLRCDPISGHDNLYWYRRVMGKEIKFLLHFVKESKQDESGMPNNRFLAERTGGTYSTLKVQPAELEDSGVYFCASSQGDYLTYEQYFGPGTRLTVT.

V and J are TRBV7-2 and TRBJ2-7; D is unclear. CDR3 size: 12 residues. V gave up 4 bases and J gave up 0 bases, with 4 bases separating them. Germline CDR1 and CDR2: SGHTA and FQGNSA. The CDR3: CASSWSSYEQYF. The DNA for the CDR3 is TGTGCCAGCAGCTGGAGCTCCTACGAGCAGTACTTC.

The DNA for the CDR3 is TGTGCCAGCAGCCCCCAGGGAGACTCTGGAAACACCATATATTTT. Amino acids: CASSPQGDSGNTIYF. The chain recombines TRBV7-2 with TRBJ1-3, with D possibly matching TRBD1 (5 bases). The CDR3 is made up of 15 amino acids. The germline V gene encodes CDR1 SGHTA and CDR2 FQGNSA. Trimming took off 5 bases at V and 0 bases at J, with 11 bases between the two ends.

The chain joins TRBV2 to TRBJ2-5; a possible D gene is TRBD1 (6 bases). The DNA end lines up better with TRBJ2-7; the J call may be wrong. Germline V CDR1 and CDR2: SNHLY, FYNNEI. This CDR3 is built from 14 residues. The CDR3 nucleotides are TGTGCCAGCAGTCCCACAGGGTCGAGGAGCGAGCAGTACTTC. As protein: CASSPTGSRSEQYF.

J is TRBJ2-6 and V is TRBV5-8, with D maybe TRBD2 (5 bases). Trimming stripped 4 bases from V and 4 bases from J, with 12 bases between. CDR1 and CDR2 from the germline V gene are SGHTS and YDEGEE. The length of the CDR3 is 15 residues. The CDR3 nucleotides read TGTGCCAGCAGCGTCGGAGGTCCCGGGGCCAACGTCCTGACTTTC. Protein: CASSVGGPGANVLTF.

This chain connects TRBV5-5 to TRBJ2-1; the match to TRBD1 covers 7 bases. The J segment lost 0 bases and the V segment lost 2 bases, leaving 2 bases of the junction unmatched. CDR1 is SGHKS and CDR2 is YYEKEE in the germline V gene (reference sequence). The CDR3 is 15 amino acids. The CDR3 region has the DNA TGTGCCAGCAGCTTCCGGGACAGCTCCTACAATGAGCAGTTCTTC. It is translated as CASSFRDSSYNEQFF.

The chain links TRBV6-5 to TRBJ2-1, with a tentative D call TRBD1 (5 bases). The germline V gene encodes CDR1 MNHEY and CDR2 SVGAGI. Trimming took off 2 bases at V and 4 bases at J, with 6 bases between the two ends. The CDR3 is 13 residues long. The CDR3 bases are TGTGCCAGCAGTTACCAGGGTTACAATGAGCAGTTCTTC. As protein: CASSYQGYNEQFF.

The chain links TRBV2 to TRBJ1-6, with 12 bases that match TRBD1. V was clipped by 4 bases and J by 13 bases; unmatched bases: 5. CDR1 is SNHLY and CDR2 is FYNNEI in the germline V gene. This CDR3 contains 14 residues. DNA for the CDR3: TGTGCCAGCAGTGTTGGGGACAGGGGGCTTCCCCTCCACTTT. Translated: CASSVGDRGLPLHF.

V is TRBV7-2 and J is TRBJ2-7; 8 bases map to TRBD1. Germline assignment: CDR1 SGHTA and CDR2 FQGNSA. V was pared by 0 bases and J by 2 bases, with 3 bases of the junction left unmatched. The CDR3 sequence is 15 residues long. CDR3 sequence (DNA): TGTGCCAGCAGCTTAGCCTGGGACAGGACCTACGAGCAGTACTTC. The encoded protein is CASSLAWDRTYEQYF.

CDR3 protein: CASSPAGGINEQFF. For the CDR3, the DNA is TGTGCCAGCAGCCCAGCGGGAGGGATCAATGAGCAGTTCTTC. The J gene is TRBJ2-1, the V gene TRBV28, with 10 bases that match TRBD2. V was pared by 6 bases and J by 6 bases, with 5 bases of the junction left unmatched. The germline V gene has CDR1 MDHEN and CDR2 SYDVKM. CDR3 length equals 14 residues.

This chain uses TRBV10-1 with TRBJ1-5; maybe TRBD1 (5 bases). The V end was cut by 8 bases, the J end by 0 bases, with 14 bases between. CDR1 WNHNN and CDR2 SYGVQD come from the germline V gene (reference sequence). CDR3 length: 15 amino acids. The CDR3 loop is CASPIRGYSNQPQHF. The CDR3 DNA sequence: TGCGCCAGCCCTATAAGGGGTTATAGCAATCAGCCCCAGCATTTT.

The rearrangement uses TRBV5-1 and TRBJ2-2, with D possibly being TRBD2 (5 bases). CDR1 SGHRS and CDR2 YFSETQ come from the germline V gene. This CDR3 comprises 18 residues. V was shortened by 4 bases and J by 3 bases, with 22 bases between the two germline ends. CDR3 amino acids: CASSRQTGSFGYTGELFF. The CDR3 DNA sequence: TGCGCCAGCAGCCGACAAACGGGAAGTTTTGGGTACACCGGGGAGCTGTTTTTT.

This rearrangement joins TRBV27 to TRBJ1-1; D is possibly TRBD1 (6 bases). V shed 2 bases and J shed 4 bases, with 8 bases lying between them. This CDR3 has 13 amino acids. CDR1 is MNHEY, CDR2 SMNVEV, per germline (reference sequence). In DNA form, the CDR3 reads TGTGCCAGCAGTTTAAGGGGGATCACTGAAGCTTTCTTT. Its protein is CASSLRGITEAFF.

The chain joins TRBV30 to TRBJ2-7, with 7 bases aligning to TRBD1. The V gene's germline CDR1 is GTSNPN and CDR2 SVGIG (reference sequence). The CDR3 loop spans 12 amino acids. The junction had 3 bases not matched to a gene; V was cut back by 4 bases and J by 3 bases. CDR3 amino acids: CAWMGQNYEQYF. CDR3 sequence (DNA): TGTGCCTGGATGGGACAGAACTACGAGCAGTACTTC.

The chain is built from TRBV4-2 and TRBJ2-2; D is ambiguous. The germline CDR1 and CDR2 sequences are LGHNA and YNFKEQ. This CDR3 contains 14 residues. V lost 3 bases and J lost 10, with 15 bases in between. CDR3 protein: CASSQVSTREELFF. In DNA, the CDR3 is TGTGCCAGCAGCCAGGTCTCGACCCGAGAGGAGCTGTTTTTT.

The sample holds a few counts of this clone. This chain links TRBV29-1 with TRBJ1-2, with no clear D. CDR1 and CDR2 (germline): SQVTM, ANQGSEA. V was shortened by 7 bases and J by 13 bases, with 22 bases between the two germline ends. This CDR3 is built from 12 residues. In DNA, the CDR3 is TGCAGCGCTGTGAATCTGTCAGGCTCATCCACCTTC. Its translation: CSAVNLSGSSTF.

V gene TRBV30 combines with J gene TRBJ1-2; perhaps TRBD1 as D (5 bases). The CDR3 contains 14 residues. The germline V gene has CDR1 GTSNPN and CDR2 SVGIG (reference sequence). Trimming shortened V by 5 bases and J by 2 bases, and 15 bases separated the two germline ends. DNA of the CDR3: TGTGCCTGGTTGGGTGGGGACTTCAACTATGGCTACACCTTC. Its translation: CAWLGGDFNYGYTF.

V usage is TRBV10-2 and J usage is TRBJ2-1; D not resolved. The CDR3 has 13 residues. Per germline, CDR1 WSHSY and CDR2 SAAADI. V lost 4 bases and J lost 5, with 9 bases in between. CDR3 nucleotide sequence: TGCGCCAGCAGTGGGAAGGCCGACAATGAGCAGTTCTTC. This gives the protein CASSGKADNEQFF.

This clone is a singleton in its sample. The V and J genes are TRBV4-3 and TRBJ2-1; 9 bases line up with TRBD2. The ends lost 1 base at V and 4 bases at J; junction bases unmatched: 8. Germline V CDR1 and CDR2: LGHNA, YSLEER. This CDR3 has 17 residues. The CDR3 sequence is CASSQALSTSGYNEQFF. As DNA, the CDR3 is TGCGCCAGCAGCCAAGCCCTTTCGACTAGCGGATACAATGAGCAGTTCTTC.

This chain links TRBV27 with TRBJ2-7; 8 bases are a match to TRBD2. The ends lost 5 bases at V and 0 bases at J; junction bases unmatched: 6. CDR3 length: 15 amino acids. The germline CDR1 and CDR2 sequences are MNHEY and SMNVEV (reference sequence). This CDR3 is CASSQRERASYEQYF. The DNA of the CDR3 is TGTGCCAGCAGTCAGCGGGAGAGGGCCTCCTACGAGCAGTACTTC.

The chain couples TRBV7-9 to TRBJ2-5, with a possible D match to TRBD1 (5 bases). Germline lookup yields CDR1 SEHNR and CDR2 FQNEAQ (reference sequence). This CDR3 has 13 amino acids. Deletions cut 5 bases from V and 6 bases from J, with 13 bases between. The CDR3 bases are TGTGCCAGCAGCCCACCGGCAGGGAAGACCCAGTACTTC. This translates into CASSPPAGKTQYF. The full variable domain, with the rest looked up from reference TRBV7-9 and TRBJ2-5, is DTGVSQNPRHKITKRGQNVTFRCDPISEHNRLYWYRQTLGQGPEFLTYFQNEAQLEKSRLLSDRFSAERPKGSFSTLEIQRTEQGDSAMYLCASSPPAGKTQYFGPGTRLLVL.

The chain couples TRBV5-1 to TRBJ1-5, with D perhaps TRBD1 (5 bases). CDR1 is SGHRS, CDR2 YFSETQ, per germline. The CDR3 covers 15 residues. V dropped 4 bases and J dropped 4 bases, with 15 bases sitting between them. CDR3 protein: CASSPIGAGNQPQHF. In DNA, the CDR3 is TGCGCCAGCAGCCCCATTGGGGCTGGGAATCAGCCCCAGCATTTT.

In its sample, this clone was seen a few times. The chain joins TRBV30 to TRBJ2-7; 9 bases match TRBD1. From germline, CDR1 is GTSNPN and CDR2 SVGIG (reference sequence). This CDR3 has 14 residues. The J segment lost 3 bases and the V segment lost 3 bases, leaving 6 bases of the junction unmatched. CDR3 sequence: CAWRATGGRYEQYF. For the CDR3, the DNA is TGTGCCTGGAGGGCCACAGGGGGCCGCTACGAGCAGTACTTC.

This clone was counted only a few times. The chain carries TRBV19 and TRBJ1-2, with D hard to call. This CDR3 region has 10 residues. Trimming cost V 4 bases and J 5 bases, with 2 bases left between them. The germline CDR1 and CDR2 sequences are LNHDA and SQIVND (reference sequence). The CDR3 sequence: CASSRYGYTF. The CDR3, as DNA: TGTGCCAGTAGTAGGTATGGCTACACCTTC.

V usage is TRBV11-2 and J usage is TRBJ2-1; D not resolved. The V gene's germline CDR1 is SGHAT and CDR2 FQNNGV. This CDR3 has 13 residues. Trimming left V 5 bases short and J 0 bases short, with 5 bases between. In DNA, the CDR3 is TGTGCCAGCAGCGGCCCCTCCTACAATGAGCAGTTCTTC. It encodes CASSGPSYNEQFF. Complete variable domain (other parts from reference TRBV11-2 and TRBJ2-1): EAGVAQSPRYKIIEKRQSVAFWCNPISGHATLYWYQQILGQGPKLLIQFQNNGVVDDSQLPKDRFSAERLKGVDSTLKIQPAKLEDSAVYLCASSGPSYNEQFFGPGTRLTVL.

The chain recombines TRBV10-3 with TRBJ2-7; 7 bases are a match to TRBD1. CDR1 and CDR2 (germline): ENHRY, SYGVKD. With V trimmed by 10 bases and J by 5 bases, 11 bases remained unmatched. CDR3 length: 13 amino acids. The CDR3 bases are TGTGCCACCGTAAGGGGGCTACTGCACGAGCAGTACTTC. Residues: CATVRGLLHEQYF.